Listed below are T cell receptor beta chains from one sample, sequenced in a study of shared clonotypes between healthy human individuals. Clones were sequenced by immunoSEQ multiplex PCR, and TCRdb holds only the in-frame ones, with some missing. The table has more than 1,200,000 clones, roughly 98.5% seen once. The sample taken for sequencing was naive CD4+ T cells sorted from blood. These receptors all stem from a man aged 25 to 40 in good health. Both conserved end residues are part of each CDR3. D genes are given only for firm matches. Clone size is not always given. Where it is, it says once, few, many or a class for expanded clones.

d_call,clone_size,v_call,j_call,cdr3_aa,cdr3_nt
NA,NA,TRBV7-9,TRBJ2-3,CASEADTQYF,TGTGCCAGTGAGGCAGATACGCAGTATTTT
NA,NA,TRBV7-2,TRBJ2-7,CASSLSWRTSSYEQYF,TGTGCCAGCAGCTTAAGTTGGCGGACGAGCTCCTACGAGCAGTACTTC
NA,NA,TRBV11-2,TRBJ2-7,CASSLGPKQYEQYF,TGTGCCAGCAGCTTAGGTCCTAAACAATACGAGCAGTACTTC
TRBD1,NA,TRBV30,TRBJ2-7,CAWSKTGLYEQYF,TGTGCCTGGAGCAAGACAGGGCTCTACGAGCAGTACTTC
TRBD1,NA,TRBV5-1,TRBJ2-3,CASSRSGTGGVDTQYF,TGCGCCAGCAGCAGATCCGGGACAGGGGGCGTGGATACGCAGTATTTT
TRBD2,NA,TRBV5-1,TRBJ2-5,CASSLAGLAEETQYF,TGCGCCAGCAGCTTGGCCGGACTAGCGGAAGAGACCCAGTACTTC
NA,NA,TRBV11-2,TRBJ2-7,CASSLSDKLTYEQYF,TGTGCCAGCAGCCTTAGTGACAAACTAACCTACGAGCAGTACTTC
TRBD1,NA,TRBV6-5,TRBJ1-2,CASTGQGRDYGYTF,TGTGCCAGCACCGGACAGGGAAGAGACTATGGCTACACCTTC
NA,once,TRBV2,TRBJ1-1,CASSYPGLWTEAFF,TGTGCCAGCTCTTACCCGGGACTGTGGACTGAAGCTTTCTTT
TRBD2,NA,TRBV6-5,TRBJ2-1,CASSLLLAGPYNEQFF,TGTGCCAGCAGTTTATTACTAGCGGGACCTTACAATGAGCAGTTCTTC
TRBD1,NA,TRBV5-1,TRBJ2-7,CASSFRNPGGYEQYF,TGCGCCAGCAGCTTTCGAAACCCAGGGGGCTACGAGCAGTACTTC
NA,NA,TRBV6-1,TRBJ1-2,CASSVADYGYTF,TGTGCCAGCAGTGTGGCTGACTATGGCTACACCTTC
TRBD1,NA,TRBV18,TRBJ2-4,CASSSGTGSPLAKNIQYF,TGTGCCAGCTCATCCGGGACAGGGAGTCCCCTAGCCAAAAACATTCAGTACTTC
NA,once,TRBV2,TRBJ2-1,CASSLGAIALNEQFF,TGTGCCAGCAGTCTGGGCGCGATAGCCCTAAATGAGCAGTTCTTC
TRBD2,NA,TRBV15,TRBJ2-1,CATSRDTGLADYNEQFF,TGTGCCACCAGCAGAGACACGGGACTAGCGGACTACAATGAGCAGTTCTTC
TRBD1,NA,TRBV29-1,TRBJ2-5,CSVEKDRVETQYF,TGCAGCGTCGAAAAGGACAGGGTTGAGACCCAGTACTTC
TRBD1,NA,TRBV5-1,TRBJ2-7,CASSLESNRGGSSYEQYF,TGCGCCAGCAGCTTGGAATCGAACAGGGGCGGAAGCTCCTACGAGCAGTACTTC
NA,once,TRBV14,TRBJ2-3,CASSHDTTESGTDTQYF,TGTGCCAGCAGCCATGATACGACAGAAAGCGGCACAGATACGCAGTATTTT
TRBD2,NA,TRBV29-1,TRBJ2-3,CSVVGLYTDTQYF,TGCAGCGTTGTGGGACTATACACAGATACGCAGTATTTT
TRBD2,NA,TRBV10-3,TRBJ2-2,CAISESPGTSGRDTGELFF,TGTGCCATCAGTGAGTCCCCAGGGACTAGCGGGAGAGACACCGGGGAGCTGTTTTTT
NA,NA,TRBV27,TRBJ2-7,CASSSSRGYEQYF,TGTGCCAGCAGCTCCTCCAGAGGCTACGAGCAGTACTTC
TRBD1,NA,TRBV5-1,TRBJ2-4,CASSRDSKNIQYF,TGCGCCAGCAGCCGGGACAGCAAAAACATTCAGTACTTC
NA,NA,TRBV19,TRBJ1-4,CASSSTGNEKLFF,TGTGCCAGTAGCAGCACGGGGAATGAAAAACTGTTTTTT
NA,NA,TRBV18,TRBJ2-7,CASSSTDSYEQYF,TGTGCCAGCTCATCCACGGATTCCTACGAGCAGTACTTC
NA,NA,TRBV9,TRBJ2-1,CASSAGDSRSYNEQFF,TGTGCCAGCAGCGCCGGAGACAGCCGCTCCTACAATGAGCAGTTCTTC
NA,once,TRBV5-4,TRBJ2-3,CASSLGIDTSDTQYF,TGTGCCAGCAGCTTGGGGATCGATACTAGCGATACGCAGTATTTT
NA,NA,TRBV2,TRBJ2-1,CASGTVGVEYNEQFF,TGTGCCAGCGGAACGGTAGGGGTTGAGTACAATGAGCAGTTCTTC
NA,NA,TRBV7-3,TRBJ2-2,CASSLGRAGTGELFF,TGTGCCAGCAGCTTGGGCAGGGCGGGCACCGGGGAGCTGTTTTTT
TRBD1,NA,TRBV5-6,TRBJ1-2,CASSWTGGNYGYTF,TGTGCCAGCAGCTGGACAGGGGGCAACTATGGCTACACCTTC
NA,once,TRBV19,TRBJ1-2,CASRRHEVNYGYTF,TGTGCCAGTAGGCGACACGAGGTTAACTATGGCTACACCTTC
NA,NA,TRBV20-1,TRBJ2-1,CSEGRADEQFF,TGCTCCGAGGGCAGGGCCGATGAGCAGTTCTTC
TRBD2,once,TRBV7-6,TRBJ2-3,CASSLVAGGISTDTQYF,TGTGCCAGCAGCTTAGTAGCGGGAGGGATTAGCACAGATACGCAGTATTTT
TRBD2,NA,TRBV7-9,TRBJ2-7,CASSSSGVLSEQYF,TGTGCCAGCAGCTCTAGCGGAGTCCTGAGCGAGCAGTACTTC
NA,NA,TRBV6-1,TRBJ1-2,CASSEAGESYGYTF,TGTGCCAGCAGTGAGGCCGGGGAGAGCTATGGCTACACCTTC
TRBD2,once,TRBV15,TRBJ2-3,CATSKGLAESTDTQYF,TGTGCCACCAGTAAAGGACTAGCGGAAAGCACAGATACGCAGTATTTT
NA,NA,TRBV7-8,TRBJ2-7,CASSSPVYEQYF,TGTGCCAGCAGCTCACCCGTCTACGAGCAGTACTTC
NA,NA,TRBV21-1,TRBJ2-3,CASSGSGGAGTDTQYF,TGTGCCAGCAGCGGCAGCGGGGGGGCTGGCACAGATACGCAGTATTTT
NA,NA,TRBV7-6,TRBJ1-2,CASSSRDSSYGYTF,TGTGCCAGCAGCTCCCGGGACTCCTCCTATGGCTACACCTTC
TRBD1,NA,TRBV2,TRBJ2-1,CASADRGINNEQFF,TGTGCCAGCGCAGACAGGGGGATTAACAATGAGCAGTTCTTC
TRBD1,NA,TRBV7-9,TRBJ1-1,CASTPTGVVGAFF,TGTGCCAGCACCCCGACAGGGGTGGTTGGAGCTTTCTTT
TRBD1,NA,TRBV5-6,TRBJ1-5,CASSLDRGRGYQPQHF,TGTGCCAGCAGCCTCGACAGGGGGCGAGGTTATCAGCCCCAGCATTTT
TRBD1,once,TRBV29-1,TRBJ1-1,CSVGQGGAFF,TGCAGCGTGGGACAGGGGGGAGCTTTCTTT
TRBD1,NA,TRBV5-4,TRBJ1-4,CASGFGTGEKLFF,TGTGCCAGCGGATTTGGGACAGGGGAAAAACTGTTTTTT
NA,NA,TRBV2,TRBJ2-3,CASSSGTRFTDTQYF,TGTGCCAGCAGTTCCGGGACACGGTTCACAGATACGCAGTATTTT
TRBD1,NA,TRBV7-2,TRBJ1-1,CASSPQGQHTEAFF,TGTGCCAGCAGCCCCCAGGGACAGCACACTGAAGCTTTCTTT
TRBD1,NA,TRBV25-1,TRBJ1-2,CASSSTGQGSGGYTF,TGTGCCAGCAGTTCCACGGGACAGGGGAGCGGTGGCTACACCTTC
NA,NA,TRBV6-1,TRBJ2-5,CASSGKEGVGETQYF,TGTGCCAGCAGTGGAAAAGAGGGAGTTGGGGAGACCCAGTACTTC
NA,once,TRBV28,TRBJ2-7,CASSFMSYEQYF,TGTGCCAGCAGTTTTATGTCCTACGAGCAGTACTTC
NA,once,TRBV9,TRBJ2-1,CASSVSGFNEQFF,TGTGCCAGCAGCGTATCCGGTTTCAATGAGCAGTTCTTC
NA,NA,TRBV27,TRBJ1-3,CASSPAGQGGNTIYF,TGTGCCAGCAGTCCCGCGGGGCAGGGTGGAAACACCATATATTTT
NA,NA,TRBV28,TRBJ1-2,CASGPFQRGYTF,TGTGCCAGCGGTCCGTTTCAGAGAGGCTACACCTTC